The clone carrying this TCR beta chain was detected only a few times. Its target is not known. Time point: roughly 9-day in vitro stimulation with candidate neoantigen peptide 5. Produced via immunoSEQ multiplex PCR; TCRdb's table is partial and in-frame only. Counted here are 16,000 or so clones, under 90% occurring once; the ten biggest clones make up 9.5% to 13%. The length of the CDR3 is 16 residues. CDR1 MGHRA and CDR2 YSYEKL come from the germline V gene. J lost 5 bases, V lost 0 bases, and 10 bases had no gene match. This sample was taken from a study of PD-1 blockade in mismatch repair-deficient tumors.

The specimen comprised cells cultured in vitro, sampled from a patient treated with pembrolizumab. The chain uses TRBV4-1 and TRBJ2-7; TRBD2 aligns across 7 bases. The origin of this receptor is an adult with mismatch repair-deficient cancer. This CDR3 reads CASSQEGGSGGHEQYF. The CDR3 DNA reads as TGCGCCAGCAGCCAAGAAGGCGGGAGTGGAGGACACGAGCAGTACTTC.